This TCR beta chain emerged from a study of T cell responses to AZD1222 COVID-19 vaccine. Method: immunoSEQ multiplex PCR; TCRdb's copy keeps in-frame clones and lacks some. The sample yields 150,000 to 200,000 clones, 94% seen once. The germline V and J ends were trimmed by 1 base and 2 bases, with 10 bases remaining between them. CDR3 size: 15 residues. Germline CDR1 is SGHNT and CDR2 is YENEEA. The clonotype was recovered from an adult in good health. This specimen consisted of peripheral blood, obtained on day 0 of AZD1222 vaccination. J is TRBJ2-3 and V is TRBV11-3; D is uncertain. The chain's CDR3 is CASSLGASTTDTQYF. The DNA of the CDR3 is TGTGCCAGCAGCTTAGGCGCCTCGACCACAGATACGCAGTATTTT.